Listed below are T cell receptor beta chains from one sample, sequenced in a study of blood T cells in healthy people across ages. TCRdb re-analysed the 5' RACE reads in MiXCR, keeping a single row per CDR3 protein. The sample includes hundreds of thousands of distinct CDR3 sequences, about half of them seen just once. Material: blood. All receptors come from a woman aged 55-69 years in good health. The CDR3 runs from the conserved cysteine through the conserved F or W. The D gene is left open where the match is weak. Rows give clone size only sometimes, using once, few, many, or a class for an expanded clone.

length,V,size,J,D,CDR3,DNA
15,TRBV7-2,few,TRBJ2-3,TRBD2,CASSWVGLAGDTQYF,TGTGCCAGCAGCTGGGTGGGACTAGCGGGAGATACGCAGTATTTT
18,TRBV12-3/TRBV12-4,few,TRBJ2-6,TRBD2,CASSLPSGRASGANVLTF,TGTGCCAGCAGTTTGCCTAGCGGGAGGGCCTCGGGGGCCAACGTCCTGACTTTC
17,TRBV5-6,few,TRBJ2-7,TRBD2,CASSLNRRAGGLYEQYF,TGTGCCAGCAGCTTGAATAGGAGGGCGGGAGGATTATACGAGCAGTACTTC
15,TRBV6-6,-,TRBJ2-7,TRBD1,CASSRGTGVGYEQYF,TGTGCCAGCAGTAGGGGAACAGGGGTTGGTTACGAGCAGTACTTC
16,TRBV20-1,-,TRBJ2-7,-,CSARDPRAGPSYEQYF,TGCAGTGCTAGAGATCCCCGGGCGGGACCTTCCTACGAGCAGTACTTC
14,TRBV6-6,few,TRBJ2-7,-,CASSYSPGADEQYF,TGTGCCAGCAGTTACTCTCCGGGGGCTGATGAGCAGTACTTC
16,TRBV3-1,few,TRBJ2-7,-,CASSQDRWGKIYEQYF,TGTGCCAGCAGCCAAGATCGATGGGGAAAGATTTACGAGCAGTACTTC
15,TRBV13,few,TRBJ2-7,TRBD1,CASSSRDRENYEQYF,TGTGCCAGCAGCTCTCGGGACAGGGAAAACTACGAGCAGTACTTC
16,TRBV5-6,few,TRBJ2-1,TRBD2,CASSEFSGRDYNEQFF,TGTGCCAGCAGCGAATTTAGCGGGAGAGACTACAATGAGCAGTTCTTC
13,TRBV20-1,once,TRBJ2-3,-,CSAHKGSTDTQYF,TGCAGTGCCCATAAGGGCAGCACAGATACGCAGTATTTT
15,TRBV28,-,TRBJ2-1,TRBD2,CASSNPSGRNREQFF,TGTGCCAGCAGTAACCCTAGCGGGAGAAATCGGGAGCAGTTCTTC
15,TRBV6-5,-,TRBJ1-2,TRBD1,CASREDRTPNYGYTF,TGTGCCAGCAGGGAGGACAGGACACCTAACTATGGCTACACCTTC
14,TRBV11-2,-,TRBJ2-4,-,CASSPPARRGIQYF,TGTGCCAGCAGCCCGCCAGCCAGGAGGGGCATTCAGTACTTC
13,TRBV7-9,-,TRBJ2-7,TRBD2,CASNSGSYYEQYF,TGTGCCAGCAACAGCGGGAGTTATTACGAGCAGTACTTC
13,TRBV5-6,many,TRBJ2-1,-,CASRGPVGSEQFF,TGTGCCAGCCGAGGGCCGGTTGGGAGTGAGCAGTTCTTC
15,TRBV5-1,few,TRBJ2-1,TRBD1,CASTVTGGGYNEQFF,TGCGCCAGCACCGTGACAGGGGGCGGGTACAATGAGCAGTTCTTC
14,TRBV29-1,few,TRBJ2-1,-,CSVGYGPSPHEQFF,TGCAGCGTTGGATACGGACCCTCTCCTCATGAGCAGTTCTTC
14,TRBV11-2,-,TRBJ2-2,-,CASSLDGKAGELFF,TGTGCCAGCAGCTTAGATGGGAAGGCCGGGGAGCTGTTTTTT
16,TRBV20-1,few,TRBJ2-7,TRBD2,CSARTSGSTSYYEQYF,TGCAGTGCTAGGACTAGCGGGAGCACGAGTTACTACGAGCAGTACTTC
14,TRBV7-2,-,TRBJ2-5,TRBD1,CASSADRGWETQYF,TGCGCCAGCAGCGCCGACAGGGGTTGGGAGACCCAGTACTTC
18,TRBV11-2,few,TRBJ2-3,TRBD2,CASSLEWTSGDQTNTQYF,TGTGCCAGCAGCTTAGAATGGACTAGCGGGGATCAAACGAATACGCAGTATTTT
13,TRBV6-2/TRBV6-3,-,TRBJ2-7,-,CASSEITGYEQYF,TGTGCCAGCAGCGAAATAACAGGGTACGAGCAGTACTTC
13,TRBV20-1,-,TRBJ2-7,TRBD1,CSATGTEAYEQYF,TGCAGTGCAACCGGGACAGAGGCCTACGAGCAGTACTTC